This entry features one TCR beta chain sequence. These data originate in a study of patients and donors after allogeneic stem cell transplantation. TCRdb re-called the RT-PCR reads through MiXCR, storing one row per CDR3 protein. The repertoire includes roughly 880,000 distinct CDR3 sequences, roughly 17% of them detected once, and 5.5% to 6.5% sits in the top ten. Sample: blood, either unsorted or a sorted T cell fraction (not recorded which). The TCR sequence derives from a human donor who was either an allogeneic HSCT recipient or a stem cell or donor lymphocyte infusion donor (not recorded which). It is not recorded whose cells these are; they may come from a transplant donor.

The chain's CDR3 is CATSDGTVYGYTF. The CDR3 nucleotides are TGTGCCACCAGTGATGGGACAGTCTATGGCTACACCTTC. The chain recombines TRBV24-1 with TRBJ1-2; 7 bases fit TRBD1. CDR1 is KGHDR, CDR2 SFDVKD, per germline. V dropped 3 bases and J dropped 4; count of bases not matched to a gene: 1. This CDR3 is 13 amino acids long.